This T cell receptor (beta chain) was sequenced in a study of blood T cell repertoires in COVID-19. This clone was recorded only once. Method: immunoSEQ multiplex PCR; TCRdb's copy keeps in-frame clones and lacks some. The sample yields around 280,000 clones, roughly nine tenths seen once. The clonotype was recovered from a woman aged 40 to 50 who had recovered from COVID-19. The material sequenced was PBMCs or T cells enriched from blood (not recorded which).

This chain's CDR3 is CASSNRGAEKLFF. The CDR3, as DNA: TGTGCCAGTAGTAACCGGGGGGCGGAAAAACTGTTTTTT. The chain combines TRBV19 with TRBJ1-4; a weak D match, TRBD1 (6 bases). The CDR3 totals 13 residues. Trimming pared 4 bases from V and 8 bases from J, leaving 11 bases between. The germline CDR1 and CDR2 sequences are LNHDA and SQIVND (reference sequence).